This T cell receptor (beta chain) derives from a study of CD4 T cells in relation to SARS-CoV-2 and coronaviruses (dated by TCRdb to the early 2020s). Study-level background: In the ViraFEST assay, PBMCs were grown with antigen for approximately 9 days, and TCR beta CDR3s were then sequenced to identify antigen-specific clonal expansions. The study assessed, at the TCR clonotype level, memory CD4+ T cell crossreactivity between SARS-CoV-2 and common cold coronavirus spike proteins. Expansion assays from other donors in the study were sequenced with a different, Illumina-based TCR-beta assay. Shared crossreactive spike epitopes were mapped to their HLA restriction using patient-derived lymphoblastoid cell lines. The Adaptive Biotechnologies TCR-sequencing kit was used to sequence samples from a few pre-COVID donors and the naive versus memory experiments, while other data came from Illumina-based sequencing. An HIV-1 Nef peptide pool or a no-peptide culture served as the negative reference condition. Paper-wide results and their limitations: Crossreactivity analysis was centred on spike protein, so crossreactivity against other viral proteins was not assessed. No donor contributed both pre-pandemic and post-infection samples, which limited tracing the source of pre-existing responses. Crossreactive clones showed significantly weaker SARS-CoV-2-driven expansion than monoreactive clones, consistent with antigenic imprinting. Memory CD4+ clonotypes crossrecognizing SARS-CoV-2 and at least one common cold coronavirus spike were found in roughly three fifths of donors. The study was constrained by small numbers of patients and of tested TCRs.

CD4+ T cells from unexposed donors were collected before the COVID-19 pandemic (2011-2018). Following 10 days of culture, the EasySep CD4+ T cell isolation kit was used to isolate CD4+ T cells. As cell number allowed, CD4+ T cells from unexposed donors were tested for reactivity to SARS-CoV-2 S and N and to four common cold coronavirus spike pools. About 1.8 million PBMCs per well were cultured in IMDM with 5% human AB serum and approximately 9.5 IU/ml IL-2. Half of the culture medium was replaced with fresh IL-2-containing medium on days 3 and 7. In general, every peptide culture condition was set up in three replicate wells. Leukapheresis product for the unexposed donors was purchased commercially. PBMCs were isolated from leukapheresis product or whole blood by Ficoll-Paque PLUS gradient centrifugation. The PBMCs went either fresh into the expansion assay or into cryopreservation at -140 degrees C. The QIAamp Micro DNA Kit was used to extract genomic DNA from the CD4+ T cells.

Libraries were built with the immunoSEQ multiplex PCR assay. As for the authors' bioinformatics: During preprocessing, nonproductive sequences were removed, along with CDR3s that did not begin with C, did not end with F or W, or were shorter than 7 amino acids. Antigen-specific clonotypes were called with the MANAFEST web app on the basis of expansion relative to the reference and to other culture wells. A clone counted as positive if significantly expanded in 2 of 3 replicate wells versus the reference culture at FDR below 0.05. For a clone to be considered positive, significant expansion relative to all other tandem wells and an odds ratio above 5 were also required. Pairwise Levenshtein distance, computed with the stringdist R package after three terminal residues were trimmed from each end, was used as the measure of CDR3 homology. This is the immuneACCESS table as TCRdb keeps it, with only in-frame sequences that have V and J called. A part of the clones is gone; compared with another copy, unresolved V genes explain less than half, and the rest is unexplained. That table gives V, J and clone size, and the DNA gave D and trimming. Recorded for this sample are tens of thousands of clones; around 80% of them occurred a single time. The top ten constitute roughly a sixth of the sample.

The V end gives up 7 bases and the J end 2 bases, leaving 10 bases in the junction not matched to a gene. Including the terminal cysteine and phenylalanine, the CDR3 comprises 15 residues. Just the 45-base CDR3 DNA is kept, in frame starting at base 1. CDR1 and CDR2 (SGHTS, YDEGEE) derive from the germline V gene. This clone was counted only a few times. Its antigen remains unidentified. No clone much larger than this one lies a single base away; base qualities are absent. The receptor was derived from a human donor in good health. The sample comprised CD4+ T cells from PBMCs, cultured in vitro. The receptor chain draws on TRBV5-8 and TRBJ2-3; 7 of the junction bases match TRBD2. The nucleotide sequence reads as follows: TGTGCCAGCGTAGTGGGAGGGCGGGCCACAGATACGCAGTATTTT. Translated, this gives CASVVGGRATDTQYF.